This T cell receptor beta chain comes out of a study of long-term antiretroviral therapy in people with HIV. The immunoSEQ assay was v3.0, run at survey level. The method was immunoSEQ multiplex PCR; TCRdb's version includes in-frame clones alone and lacks a portion of them. This sample has 15,000 to 25,000 clones, with 80% to 90% found just once. This CDR3 has 16 amino acids. V lost 3 bases, J lost 7 bases, and 18 bases lay in between. Germline CDR1 is ENHRY and CDR2 is SYGVKD. The source of this sequence is a man between 18 and 35 years old with HIV. V and J are TRBV10-3 and TRBJ1-4; a possible D gene is TRBD1 (5 bases). The specimen was unsorted PBMCs, collected 2.1 years after starting antiretroviral therapy. As DNA, the CDR3 is TGTGCCATCAGTGATTCCGCAGGGCGGCGGGGTGAAAAACTGTTTTTT. Encoded protein: CAISDSAGRRGEKLFF.